The clone carrying this T cell receptor (beta chain) was seen many times. This sample was taken from a study of early T cells in non-severe SARS-CoV-2 infection. At the level of the study: With bulk RNA from unsorted whole blood as input, sequencing yielded unpaired chains.

This CDR3 comprises 11 residues. Germline-derived CDR1 and CDR2 are SGHAT and FQNNGV. V dropped 6 bases and J dropped 2 bases, with 5 bases sitting between them. The TCR library protocol was used to attach unique molecular identifiers. These identifiers were attached to individual cDNA molecules. TCRdb ran MiXCR on the 5' RACE reads and lists one entry per CDR3 protein. This table has 26,000 or so distinct CDR3 sequences, 4.5% to 5.5% appearing once. The receptor was isolated from an adult who was a healthcare worker with PCR-confirmed SARS-CoV-2 infection or an uninfected control (not recorded which). The sample taken for sequencing was whole blood. The V and J genes are TRBV11-2 and TRBJ2-7; D gene unclear. The CDR3 protein is CASRATYEQYF. Written as DNA, the CDR3 is TGTGCCAGCAGGGCTACCTACGAGCAGTACTTC.